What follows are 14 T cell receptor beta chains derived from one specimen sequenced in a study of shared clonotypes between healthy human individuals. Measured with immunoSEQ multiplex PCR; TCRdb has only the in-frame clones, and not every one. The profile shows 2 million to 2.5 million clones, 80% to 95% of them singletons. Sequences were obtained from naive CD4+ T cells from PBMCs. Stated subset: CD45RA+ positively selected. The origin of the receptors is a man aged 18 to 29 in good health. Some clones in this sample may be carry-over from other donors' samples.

CDR3 in amino acids: CASSLSGPGGSSQPQHF. In DNA form, the CDR3 reads TGTGCCAGCAGTTTATCCGGCCCTGGGGGTTCGAGTCAGCCCCAGCATTTT. V gene TRBV27 combines with J gene TRBJ1-5; tentatively, D is TRBD1 (5 bases). The CDR3 has 17 amino acids. CDR1 is MNHEY and CDR2 is SMNVEV in the germline V gene (reference sequence). V lost 0 bases, J lost 6 bases, and 18 bases lay in between.

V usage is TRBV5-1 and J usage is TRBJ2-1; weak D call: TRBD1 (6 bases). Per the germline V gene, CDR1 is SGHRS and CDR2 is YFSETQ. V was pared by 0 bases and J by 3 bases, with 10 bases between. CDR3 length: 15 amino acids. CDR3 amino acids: CASSLEGQFYNEQFF. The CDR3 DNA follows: TGCGCCAGCAGCTTGGAAGGACAGTTCTACAATGAGCAGTTCTTC.

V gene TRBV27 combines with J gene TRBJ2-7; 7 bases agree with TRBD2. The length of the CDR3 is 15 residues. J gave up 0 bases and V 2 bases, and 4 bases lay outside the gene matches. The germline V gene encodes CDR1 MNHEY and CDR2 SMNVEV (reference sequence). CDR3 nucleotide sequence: TGTGCCAGCAGTTTAACGCCTAGCGGCTCCTACGAGCAGTACTTC. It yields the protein CASSLTPSGSYEQYF.

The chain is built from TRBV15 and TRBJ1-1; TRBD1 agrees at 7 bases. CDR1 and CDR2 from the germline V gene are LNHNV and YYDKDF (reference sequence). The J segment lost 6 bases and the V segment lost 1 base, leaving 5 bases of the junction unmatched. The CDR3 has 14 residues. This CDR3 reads CATSRGPTGSEAFF. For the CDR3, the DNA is TGTGCCACCAGCAGAGGCCCGACAGGGTCTGAAGCTTTCTTT.

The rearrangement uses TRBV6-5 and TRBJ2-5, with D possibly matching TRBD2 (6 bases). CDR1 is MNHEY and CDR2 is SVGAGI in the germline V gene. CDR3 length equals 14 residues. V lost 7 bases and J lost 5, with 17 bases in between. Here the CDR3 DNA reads TGTGCCAGCACAAGGGTCAGGGCGGGGGAGACCCAGTACTTC. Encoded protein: CASTRVRAGETQYF.

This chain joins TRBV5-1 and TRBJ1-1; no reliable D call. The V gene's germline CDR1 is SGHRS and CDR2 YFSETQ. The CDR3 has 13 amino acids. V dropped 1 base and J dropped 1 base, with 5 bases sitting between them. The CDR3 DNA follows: TGCGCCAGCAGCTTGAGGACGAACACTGAAGCTTTCTTT. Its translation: CASSLRTNTEAFF.

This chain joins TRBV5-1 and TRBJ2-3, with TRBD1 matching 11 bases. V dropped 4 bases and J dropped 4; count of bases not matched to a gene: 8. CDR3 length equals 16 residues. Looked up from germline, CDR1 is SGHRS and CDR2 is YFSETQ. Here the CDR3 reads CASSTPGQGASDTQYF. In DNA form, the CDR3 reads TGCGCCAGCAGCACCCCAGGACAGGGGGCGTCAGATACGCAGTATTTT.

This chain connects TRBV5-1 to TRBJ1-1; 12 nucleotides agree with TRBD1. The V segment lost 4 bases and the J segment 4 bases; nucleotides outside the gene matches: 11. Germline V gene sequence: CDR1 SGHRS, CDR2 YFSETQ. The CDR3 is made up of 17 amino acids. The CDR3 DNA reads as TGCGCCAGCAGCCCCGGGACAGGGGGCTTTATCACCACTGAAGCTTTCTTT. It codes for CASSPGTGGFITTEAFF.

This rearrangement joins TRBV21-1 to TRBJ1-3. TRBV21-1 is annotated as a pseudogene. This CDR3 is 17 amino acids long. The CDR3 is CASIPLTRTFSGNTIYF. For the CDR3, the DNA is TGTGCCAGCATACCCCTAACAAGAACCTTCTCTGGAAACACCATATATTTT.

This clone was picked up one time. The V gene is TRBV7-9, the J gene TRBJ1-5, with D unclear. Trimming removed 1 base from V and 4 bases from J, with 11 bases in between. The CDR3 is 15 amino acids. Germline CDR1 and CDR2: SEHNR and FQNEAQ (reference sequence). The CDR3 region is CASSLDGGLNQPQHF. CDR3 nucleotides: TGTGCCAGCAGCTTAGATGGTGGGCTGAATCAGCCCCAGCATTTT.

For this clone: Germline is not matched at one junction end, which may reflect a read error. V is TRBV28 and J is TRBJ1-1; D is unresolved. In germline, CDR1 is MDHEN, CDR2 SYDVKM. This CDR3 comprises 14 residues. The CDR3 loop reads CASSLLGVNAEAFF. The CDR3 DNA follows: TGTGCCAGCAGTTTATTGGGAGTGAACGCTGAAGCTTTCTTT.

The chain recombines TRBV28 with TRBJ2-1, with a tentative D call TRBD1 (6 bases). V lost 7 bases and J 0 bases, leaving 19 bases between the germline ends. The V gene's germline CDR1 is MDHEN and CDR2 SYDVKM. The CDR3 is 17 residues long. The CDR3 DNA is TGTGCCAGCAAAGGGACACTTCTCAAGAGCTCCTACAATGAGCAGTTCTTC. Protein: CASKGTLLKSSYNEQFF.

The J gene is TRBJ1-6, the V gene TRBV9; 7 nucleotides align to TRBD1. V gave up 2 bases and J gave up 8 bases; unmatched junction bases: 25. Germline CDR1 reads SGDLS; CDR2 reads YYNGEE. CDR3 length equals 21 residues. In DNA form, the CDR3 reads TGTGCCAGCAGCGTGAGCATATATAGTCCGGACAGGACGCCTGGATATTCACCCCTCCACTTT. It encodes CASSVSIYSPDRTPGYSPLHF.

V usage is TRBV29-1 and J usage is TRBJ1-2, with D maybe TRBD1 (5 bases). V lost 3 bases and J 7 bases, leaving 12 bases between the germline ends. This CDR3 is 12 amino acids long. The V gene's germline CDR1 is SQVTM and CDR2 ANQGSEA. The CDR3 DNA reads TGCAGCGTTGAGACAGACCGCGGTGGCTACACCTTC. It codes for CSVETDRGGYTF.